This T cell receptor (beta chain) was observed in a study of control samples from healthy donors and cancer patients. The protocol was immunoSEQ multiplex PCR, while the TCRdb copy is restricted to in-frame clones and leaves out a portion. This table has about 130,000 clones, 90% appearing once. The CDR3 is 12 amino acids. Germline-derived CDR1 and CDR2 are GTSNPN and SVGIG (reference sequence). Trimming at V came to 3 bases and at J to 7 bases, leaving 5 bases not matched to a gene. The TCR was taken from a man aged 35-49 years in good health. Input material: blood. This chain uses TRBV30 with TRBJ1-2; 7 bases are a match to TRBD1. CDR3 protein: CAWSPGGSGYTF. The DNA for the CDR3 is TGTGCCTGGAGCCCAGGGGGGTCTGGCTACACCTTC.